This TCR beta chain was captured in a study of shared clonotypes between healthy human individuals. Study-wide results and caveats: Donor clonotype sharing was expected to depend on sequencing depth.

Naivety among CD8 cells was defined by CD45RO negativity and positive CCR7 selection, thereby excluding terminally differentiated effector memory CD45RA+ cells. Healthy HIV-negative adults with no recent acute infections or vaccinations were recruited as donors. A note on this clone: Its specificity is unknown.

The CDR3 spans 14 residues. Looked up from germline, CDR1 is MDHEN and CDR2 is SYDVKM. The germline V and J ends were trimmed by 6 bases and 2 bases, with 12 bases remaining between them. Produced via immunoSEQ multiplex PCR; TCRdb's table is partial and in-frame only. The data show some 2,000,000 clones, about 95% seen once. This clonotype originated in a man aged 18 to 35 in good health. The sample comprised naive CD8+ T cells sorted from blood. This chain joins TRBV28 and TRBJ2-3; the D gene is possibly TRBD1 (6 bases). The CDR3: CASRRDIYTDTQYF. The DNA for the CDR3 is TGTGCCAGCAGACGGGACATTTACACAGATACGCAGTATTTT.